The present T cell receptor beta chain was sequenced within a study of cytomegalovirus exposure and HLA in healthy donors. For the study at large: Among some 400 genotyped donors, around 77% fell in the Caucasian-associated ancestry cluster. The study's findings and limits: Most TCR sequences showed up rarely, but some public TCRs showed up in many donors. It was reportedly the case that the classifier diagnosed cytomegalovirus status with high specificity and sensitivity. Fewer than 200 TCR beta chains were listed as cytomegalovirus-associated.

The V gene lost 3 bases and the J gene lost 2 bases, with 14 bases spanning the gap. The V gene's germline CDR1 is GTSNPN and CDR2 SVGIG (reference sequence). The CDR3 runs 15 residues. Researchers ran the PCR with 60 Vbeta and 13 Jbeta primers. Here immunoSEQ multiplex PCR was the method, and the copy in TCRdb shows in-frame clones only, minus some. This table holds some 150,000 clones, around 74% found once. On this clone itself: The antigen remains undetermined.

The clonotype comes from a young man in good health and CMV-seronegative. This chain links TRBV30 with TRBJ1-5, with D possibly matching TRBD1 (5 bases). The sample was PBMCs. The CDR3 region is CAWSPWGRGNQPQHF. DNA for the CDR3: TGTGCCTGGAGCCCGTGGGGCAGAGGCAATCAGCCCCAGCATTTT.